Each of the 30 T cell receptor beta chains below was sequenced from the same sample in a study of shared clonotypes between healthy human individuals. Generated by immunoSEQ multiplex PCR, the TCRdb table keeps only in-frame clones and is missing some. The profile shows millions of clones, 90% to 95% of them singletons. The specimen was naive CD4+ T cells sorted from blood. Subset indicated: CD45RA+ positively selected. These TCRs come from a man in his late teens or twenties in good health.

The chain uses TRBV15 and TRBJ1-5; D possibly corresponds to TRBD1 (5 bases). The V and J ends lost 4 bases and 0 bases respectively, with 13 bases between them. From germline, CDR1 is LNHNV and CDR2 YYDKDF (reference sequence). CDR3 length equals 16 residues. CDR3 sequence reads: CATSKGVDYSNQPQHF. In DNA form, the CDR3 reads TGTGCCACCAGCAAAGGGGTAGATTATAGCAATCAGCCCCAGCATTTT. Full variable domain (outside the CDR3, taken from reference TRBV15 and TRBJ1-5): DAMVIQNPRYQVTQFGKPVTLSCSQTLNHNVMYWYQQKSSQAPKLLFHYYDKDFNNEADTPDNFQSRRPNTSFCFLDIRSPGLGDTAMYLCATSKGVDYSNQPQHFGDGTRLSIL.

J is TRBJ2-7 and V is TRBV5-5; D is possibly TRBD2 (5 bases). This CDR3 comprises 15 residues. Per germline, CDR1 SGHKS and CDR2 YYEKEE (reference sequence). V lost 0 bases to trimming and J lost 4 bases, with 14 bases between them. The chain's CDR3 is CASSLVVGVLYEQYF. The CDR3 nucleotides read TGTGCCAGCAGCTTGGTGGTGGGAGTATTGTACGAGCAGTACTTC. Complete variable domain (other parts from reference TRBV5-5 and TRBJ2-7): DAGVTQSPTHLIKTRGQQVTLRCSPISGHKSVSWYQQVLGQGPQFIFQYYEKEERGRGNFPDRFSARQFPNYSSELNVNALLLGDSALYLCASSLVVGVLYEQYFGPGTRLTVT.

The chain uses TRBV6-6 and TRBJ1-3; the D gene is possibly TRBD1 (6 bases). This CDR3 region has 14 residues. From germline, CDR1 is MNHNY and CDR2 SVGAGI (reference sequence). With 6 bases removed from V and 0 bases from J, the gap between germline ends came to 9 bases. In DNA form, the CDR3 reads TGTGCCAGCAGCCGGGACAACTCTGGAAACACCATATATTTT. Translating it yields CASSRDNSGNTIYF.

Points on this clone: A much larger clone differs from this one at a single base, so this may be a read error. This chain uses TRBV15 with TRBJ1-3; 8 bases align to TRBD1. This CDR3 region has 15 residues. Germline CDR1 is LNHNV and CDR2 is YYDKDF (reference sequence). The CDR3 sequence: CATSRTGDAGSTIYF. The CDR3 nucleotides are TGTGCCACCAGCAGGACAGGGGATGCCGGAAGCACCATATATTTT.

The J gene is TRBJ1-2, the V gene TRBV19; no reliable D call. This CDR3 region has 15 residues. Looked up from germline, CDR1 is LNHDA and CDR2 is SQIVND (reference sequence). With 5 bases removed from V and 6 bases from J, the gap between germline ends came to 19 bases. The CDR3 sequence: CASSPLGLTRNGYTF. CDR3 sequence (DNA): TGTGCCAGTAGTCCCCTGGGTCTTACGAGGAATGGCTACACCTTC.

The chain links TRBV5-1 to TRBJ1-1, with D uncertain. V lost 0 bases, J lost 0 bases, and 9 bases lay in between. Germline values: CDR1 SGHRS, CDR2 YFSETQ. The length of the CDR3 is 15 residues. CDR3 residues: CASSLGWVMNTEAFF. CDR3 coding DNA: TGCGCCAGCAGCTTGGGTTGGGTCATGAACACTGAAGCTTTCTTT.

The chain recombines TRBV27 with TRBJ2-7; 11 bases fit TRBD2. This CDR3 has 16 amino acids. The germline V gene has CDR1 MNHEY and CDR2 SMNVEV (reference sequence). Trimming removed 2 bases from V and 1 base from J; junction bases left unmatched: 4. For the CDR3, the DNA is TGTGCCAGCAGTTTAACCTTAGCGGGGGGGTCCTACGAGCAGTACTTC. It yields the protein CASSLTLAGGSYEQYF.

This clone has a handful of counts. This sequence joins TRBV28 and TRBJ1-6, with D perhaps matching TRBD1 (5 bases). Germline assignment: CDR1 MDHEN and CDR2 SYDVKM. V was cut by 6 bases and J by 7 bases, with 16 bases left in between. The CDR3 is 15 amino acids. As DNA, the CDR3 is TGTGCCAGCAGGAAACAGGAAGCAGGGAATTCACCCCTCCACTTT. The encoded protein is CASRKQEAGNSPLHF.

CDR3: CASSLVGELYNSPLHF. CDR3 in DNA: TGTGCCAGCAGCTTAGTTGGGGAACTATATAATTCACCCCTCCACTTT. V and J are TRBV13 and TRBJ1-6, with D hard to call. V was trimmed by 1 base and J by 4 bases, leaving 11 bases between them. Germline values: CDR1 PRHDT, CDR2 FYEKMQ (reference sequence). This CDR3 is built from 16 residues.

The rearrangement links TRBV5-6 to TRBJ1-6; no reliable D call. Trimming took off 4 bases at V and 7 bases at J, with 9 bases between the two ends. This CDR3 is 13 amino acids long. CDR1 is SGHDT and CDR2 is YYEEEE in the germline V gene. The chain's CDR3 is CASSPEGNSPLHF. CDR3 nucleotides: TGTGCCAGCAGCCCCGAAGGGAATTCACCCCTCCACTTT.

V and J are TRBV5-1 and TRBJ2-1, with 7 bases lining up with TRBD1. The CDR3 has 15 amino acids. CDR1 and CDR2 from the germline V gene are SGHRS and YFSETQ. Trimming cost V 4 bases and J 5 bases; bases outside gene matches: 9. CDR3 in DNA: TGCGCCAGCAGCCATGGGACAGAGAAGAACAATGAGCAGTTCTTC. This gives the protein CASSHGTEKNNEQFF.

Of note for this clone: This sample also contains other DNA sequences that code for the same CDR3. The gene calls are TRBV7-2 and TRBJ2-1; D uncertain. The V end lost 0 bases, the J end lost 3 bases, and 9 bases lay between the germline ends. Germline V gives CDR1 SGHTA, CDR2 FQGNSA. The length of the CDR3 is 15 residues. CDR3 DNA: TGTGCCAGCAGCTTAGCTGGCGGAGTCTACAATGAGCAGTTCTTC. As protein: CASSLAGGVYNEQFF.

The CDR3 sequence: CASSSRRDQPQHF. The CDR3 DNA follows: TGTGCCAGCTCATCCCGCAGGGATCAGCCCCAGCATTTT. The chain uses TRBV18 and TRBJ1-5; perhaps TRBD1 as D (5 bases). Germline CDR1 reads KGHSH; CDR2 reads LQKENI. V was trimmed by 5 bases and J by 5 bases, leaving 10 bases between them. CDR3 size: 13 residues. Using reference TRBV18 and TRBJ1-5 for the parts outside the CDR3, the full variable domain is NAGVMQNPRHLVRRRGQEARLRCSPMKGHSHVYWYRQLPEEGLKFMVYLQKENIIDESGMPKERFSAEFPKEGPSILRIQQVVRGDSAAYFCASSSRRDQPQHFGDGTRLSIL.

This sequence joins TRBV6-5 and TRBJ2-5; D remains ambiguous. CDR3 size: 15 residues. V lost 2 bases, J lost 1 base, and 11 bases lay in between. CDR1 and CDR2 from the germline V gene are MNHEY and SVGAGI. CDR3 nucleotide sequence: TGTGCCAGCAGTTACGAAAGGGTCGGCCAAGAGACCCAGTACTTC. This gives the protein CASSYERVGQETQYF.

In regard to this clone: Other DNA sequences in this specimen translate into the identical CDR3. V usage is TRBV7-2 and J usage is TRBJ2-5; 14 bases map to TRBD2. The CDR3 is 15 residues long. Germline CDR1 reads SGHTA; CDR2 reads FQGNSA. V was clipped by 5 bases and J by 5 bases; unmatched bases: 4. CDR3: CASSRLAGGPETQYF. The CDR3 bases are TGTGCCAGCAGCCGACTAGCGGGGGGGCCGGAGACCCAGTACTTC.

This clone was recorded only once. CDR3: CASSLDGGSSYEQYF. CDR3 DNA: TGTGCCAGCAGCTTGGACGGGGGAAGCTCCTACGAGCAGTACTTC. The genes are TRBV5-4 and TRBJ2-7, with D possibly TRBD2 on 6 matching bases. The CDR3 is 15 residues long. Per the germline V gene, CDR1 is SGHNT and CDR2 is YYREEE (reference sequence). Deletions cut 0 bases from V and 0 bases from J, with 10 bases between.

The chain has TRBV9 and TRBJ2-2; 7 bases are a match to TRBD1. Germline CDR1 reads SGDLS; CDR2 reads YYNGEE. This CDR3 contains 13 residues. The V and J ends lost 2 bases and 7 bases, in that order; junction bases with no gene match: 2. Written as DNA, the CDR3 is TGTGCCAGCAGCGTCGGGACAGTCGGGGAGCTGTTTTTT. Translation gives CASSVGTVGELFF.

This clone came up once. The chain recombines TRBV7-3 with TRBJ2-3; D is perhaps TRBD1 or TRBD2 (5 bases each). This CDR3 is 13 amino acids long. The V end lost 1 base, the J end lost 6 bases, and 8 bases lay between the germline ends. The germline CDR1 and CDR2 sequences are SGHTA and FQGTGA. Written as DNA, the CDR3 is TGTGCCAGCAGCTTAAAAGGGACGGATACGCAGTATTTT. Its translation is CASSLKGTDTQYF.

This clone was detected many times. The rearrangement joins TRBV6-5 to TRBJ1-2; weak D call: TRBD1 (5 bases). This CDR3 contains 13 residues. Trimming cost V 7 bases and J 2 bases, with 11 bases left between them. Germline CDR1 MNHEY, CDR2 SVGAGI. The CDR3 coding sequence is TGTGCCAGCACTCCGACAGCGAACTATGGCTACACCTTC. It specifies CASTPTANYGYTF.

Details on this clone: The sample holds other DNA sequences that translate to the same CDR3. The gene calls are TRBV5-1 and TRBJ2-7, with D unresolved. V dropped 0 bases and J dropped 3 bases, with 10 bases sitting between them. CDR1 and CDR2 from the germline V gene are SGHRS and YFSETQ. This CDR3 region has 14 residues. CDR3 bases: TGCGCCAGCAGCTTGGGAAGTTCTAGCTACGAGCAGTACTTC. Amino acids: CASSLGSSSYEQYF.

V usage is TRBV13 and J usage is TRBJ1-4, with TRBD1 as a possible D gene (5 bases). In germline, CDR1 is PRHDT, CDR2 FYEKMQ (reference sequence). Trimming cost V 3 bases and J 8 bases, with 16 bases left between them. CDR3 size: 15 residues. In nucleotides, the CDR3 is TGTGCCAGCAGCTTTGATGGGGGGAAGGGCGAAAAACTGTTTTTT. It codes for CASSFDGGKGEKLFF.

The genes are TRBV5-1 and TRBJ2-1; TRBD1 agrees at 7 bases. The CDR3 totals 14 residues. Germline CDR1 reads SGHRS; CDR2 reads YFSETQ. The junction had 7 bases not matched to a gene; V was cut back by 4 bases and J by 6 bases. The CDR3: CASSGLTGSNEQFF. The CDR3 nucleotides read TGCGCCAGCAGCGGACTGACAGGGTCCAATGAGCAGTTCTTC. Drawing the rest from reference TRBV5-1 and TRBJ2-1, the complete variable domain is KAGVTQTPRYLIKTRGQQVTLSCSPISGHRSVSWYQQTPGQGLQFLFEYFSETQRNKGNFPGRFSGRQFSNSRSEMNVSTLELGDSALYLCASSGLTGSNEQFFGPGTRLTVL.

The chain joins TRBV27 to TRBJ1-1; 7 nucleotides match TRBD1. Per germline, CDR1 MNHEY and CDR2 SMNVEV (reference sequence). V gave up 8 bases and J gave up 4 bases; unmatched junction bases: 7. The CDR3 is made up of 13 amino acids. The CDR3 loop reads CASRLGGGTEAFF. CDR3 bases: TGTGCCAGCCGACTAGGGGGCGGCACTGAAGCTTTCTTT.

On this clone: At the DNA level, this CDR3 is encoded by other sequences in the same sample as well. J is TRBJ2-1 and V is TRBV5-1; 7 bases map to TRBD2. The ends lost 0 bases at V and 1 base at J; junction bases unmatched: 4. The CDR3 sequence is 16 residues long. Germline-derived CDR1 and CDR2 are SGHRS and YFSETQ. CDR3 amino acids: CASSLVTGGSYNEQFF. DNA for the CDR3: TGCGCCAGCAGCTTGGTTACCGGGGGGTCCTACAATGAGCAGTTCTTC.

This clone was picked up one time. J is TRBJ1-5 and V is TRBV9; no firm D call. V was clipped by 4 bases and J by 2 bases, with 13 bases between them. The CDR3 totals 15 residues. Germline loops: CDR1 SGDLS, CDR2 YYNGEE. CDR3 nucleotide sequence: TGTGCCAGCAGCCTCGGAGGAACGGGCAATCAGCCCCAGCATTTT. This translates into CASSLGGTGNQPQHF.

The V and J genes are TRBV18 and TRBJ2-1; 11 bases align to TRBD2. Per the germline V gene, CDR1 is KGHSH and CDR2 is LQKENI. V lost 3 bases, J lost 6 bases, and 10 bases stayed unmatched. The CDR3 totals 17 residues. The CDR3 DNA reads TGTGCCAGCTCACCCGGACCAGGACTAGCGGGTACCAATGAGCAGTTCTTC. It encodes CASSPGPGLAGTNEQFF.

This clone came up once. The CDR3 here is CASSPEDRIGELFF. DNA of the CDR3: TGTGCCAGCTCACCCGAAGACAGAATCGGGGAGCTGTTTTTT. The rearrangement joins TRBV18 to TRBJ2-2; D is possibly TRBD1 (5 bases). In germline, CDR1 is KGHSH, CDR2 LQKENI. The CDR3 is 14 amino acids. Trimming left V 3 bases short and J 7 bases short, with 12 bases between.

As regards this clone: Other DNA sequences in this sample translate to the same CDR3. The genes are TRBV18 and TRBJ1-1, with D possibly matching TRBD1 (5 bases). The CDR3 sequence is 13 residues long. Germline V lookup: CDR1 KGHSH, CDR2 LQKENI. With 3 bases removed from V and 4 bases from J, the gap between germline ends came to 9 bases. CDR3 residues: CASSPGEGTEAFF. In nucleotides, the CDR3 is TGTGCCAGCTCACCGGGGGAGGGCACTGAAGCTTTCTTT.

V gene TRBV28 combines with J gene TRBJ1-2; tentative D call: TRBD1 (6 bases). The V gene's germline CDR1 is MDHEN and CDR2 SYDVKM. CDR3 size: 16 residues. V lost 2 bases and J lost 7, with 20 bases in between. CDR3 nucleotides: TGTGCCAGCAGTTTAGGCTCAGGGGTTATCAGGGGTGGCTACACCTTC. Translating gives CASSLGSGVIRGGYTF.

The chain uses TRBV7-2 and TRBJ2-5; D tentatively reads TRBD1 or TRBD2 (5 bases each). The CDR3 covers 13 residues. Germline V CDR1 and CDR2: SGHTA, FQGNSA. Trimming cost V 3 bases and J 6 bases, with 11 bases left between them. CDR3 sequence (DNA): TGTGCCAGCAGCTTTACCAGGGACCAGACCCAGTACTTC. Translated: CASSFTRDQTQYF.